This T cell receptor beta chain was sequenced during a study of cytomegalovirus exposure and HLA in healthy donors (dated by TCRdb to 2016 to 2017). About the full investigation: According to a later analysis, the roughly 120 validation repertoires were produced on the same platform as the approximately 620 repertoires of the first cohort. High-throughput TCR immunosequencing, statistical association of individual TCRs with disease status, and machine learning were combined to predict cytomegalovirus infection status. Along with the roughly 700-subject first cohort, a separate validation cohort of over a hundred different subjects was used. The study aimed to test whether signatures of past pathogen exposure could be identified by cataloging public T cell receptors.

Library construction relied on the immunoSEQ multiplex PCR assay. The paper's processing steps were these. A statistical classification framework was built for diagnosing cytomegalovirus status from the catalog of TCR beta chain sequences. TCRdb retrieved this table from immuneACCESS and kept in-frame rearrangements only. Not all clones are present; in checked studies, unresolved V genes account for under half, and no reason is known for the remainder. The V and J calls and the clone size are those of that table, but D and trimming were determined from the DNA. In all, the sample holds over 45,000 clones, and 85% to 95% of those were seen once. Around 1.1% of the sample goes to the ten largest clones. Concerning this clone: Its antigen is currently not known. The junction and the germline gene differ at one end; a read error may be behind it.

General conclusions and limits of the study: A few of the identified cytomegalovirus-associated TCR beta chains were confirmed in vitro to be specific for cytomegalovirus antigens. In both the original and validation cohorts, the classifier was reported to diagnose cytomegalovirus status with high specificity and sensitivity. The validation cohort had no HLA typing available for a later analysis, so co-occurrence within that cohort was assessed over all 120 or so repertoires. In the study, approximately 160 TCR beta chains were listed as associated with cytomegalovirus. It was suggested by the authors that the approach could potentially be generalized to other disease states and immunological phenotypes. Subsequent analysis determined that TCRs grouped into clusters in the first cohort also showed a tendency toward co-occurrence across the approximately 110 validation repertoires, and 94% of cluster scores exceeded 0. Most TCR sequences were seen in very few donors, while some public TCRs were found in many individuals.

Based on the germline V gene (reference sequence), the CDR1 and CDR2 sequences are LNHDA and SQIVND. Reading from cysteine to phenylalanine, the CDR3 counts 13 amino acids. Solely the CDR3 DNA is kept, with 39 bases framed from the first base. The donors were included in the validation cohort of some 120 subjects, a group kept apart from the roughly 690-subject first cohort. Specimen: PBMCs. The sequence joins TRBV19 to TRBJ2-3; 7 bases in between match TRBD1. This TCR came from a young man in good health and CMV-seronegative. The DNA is TGTGCCAGTAGTGATAAGTCGGGACAGACTTCTCGTTTT. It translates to CASSDKSGQTSRF.